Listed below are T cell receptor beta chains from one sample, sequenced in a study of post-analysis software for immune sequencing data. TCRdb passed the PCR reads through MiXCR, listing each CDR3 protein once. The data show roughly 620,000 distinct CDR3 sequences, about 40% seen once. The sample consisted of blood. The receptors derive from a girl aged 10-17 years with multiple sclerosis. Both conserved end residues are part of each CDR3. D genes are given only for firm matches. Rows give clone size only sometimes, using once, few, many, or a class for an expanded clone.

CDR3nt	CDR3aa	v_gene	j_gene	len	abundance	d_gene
TGTGCCAGCAGCTGGGAGGATACGCAGTATTTT	CASSWEDTQYF	TRBV7-9	TRBJ2-3	11	many	.
TGTGCCAGCAGCGCCGGGACCTCCACCTCCTACGAGCAGTACTTC	CASSAGTSTSYEQYF	TRBV3-1	TRBJ2-7	15	few	.
TGTGCCAGCAGTTTAGCGCGGGCTAGTGGTGAGCAGTTCTTC	CASSLARASGEQFF	TRBV12-3/TRBV12-4	TRBJ2-1	14	.	.
TGCGCCAGCAGCATCGTAGGTACAGGGGGCAAAGAGACCCAGTACTTC	CASSIVGTGGKETQYF	TRBV5-1	TRBJ2-5	16	few	TRBD1
TGTGCCAGCAGTAGGACTAGCGAGGGAGGCAATGAGCAGTTCTTC	CASSRTSEGGNEQFF	TRBV3-1	TRBJ2-1	15	once	TRBD2
TGTGCCAGCAGTGAAGTGTTATGGGAGACCCAGTACTTC	CASSEVLWETQYF	TRBV6-1	TRBJ2-5	13	.	.
TGCGCCAGCAGCCCGTGGGGGCTAACAACCTACGAGCAGTACTTC	CASSPWGLTTYEQYF	TRBV5-1	TRBJ2-7	15	many	.
TGTGCCAGCCGGGTGCCTGGGACTAGCGGGAGGGTCTACGAGCAGTACTTC	CASRVPGTSGRVYEQYF	TRBV2	TRBJ2-7	17	few	TRBD2
TGCAGCCCCTGGACAGGGGGTGAGGCTTTCTTT	CSPWTGGEAFF	TRBV29-1	TRBJ1-1	11	.	TRBD1
TGTGCCAGCACCGACGGCGTAGTGTTCCAGCATTTT	CASTDGVVFQHF	TRBV12-3/TRBV12-4	TRBJ1-5	12	.	.
TGCAGCGTTGTCACGAGATACACAGATACGCAGTATTTT	CSVVTRYTDTQYF	TRBV29-1	TRBJ2-3	13	.	.
TGTGCCAGCAGTGACTCAGAAGGGACCGAGCAGTACTTC	CASSDSEGTEQYF	TRBV6-4	TRBJ2-7	13	.	.
TGTGCCAGCAGAAGAAGTTACCACGAGCAGTACTTC	CASRRSYHEQYF	TRBV12-3/TRBV12-4	TRBJ2-7	12	.	.
TGTGCCAGCAGCCCCGCCGGGACAGGGAGCTCCTACGAGCAGTACTTC	CASSPAGTGSSYEQYF	TRBV7-2	TRBJ2-7	16	.	TRBD1
TGTGCCAGCAGCCTACAGAGCAATCAGCCCCAGCATTTT	CASSLQSNQPQHF	TRBV7-2	TRBJ1-5	13	.	.
TGTGCCACCAGTGACCCGGCTCAGCAGGGTCGGGAGACCCAGTACTTC	CATSDPAQQGRETQYF	TRBV24-1	TRBJ2-5	16	.	.
TGTGCCAGCACCCGGAATTATTTATTCTACGAGCAGTACTTC	CASTRNYLFYEQYF	TRBV7-8	TRBJ2-7	14	few	.
TGTGCCAGCAGCGCGACAGGGTCGGAAGTACGGGGCTACACCTTC	CASSATGSEVRGYTF	TRBV9	TRBJ1-2	15	few	TRBD1
TGCGCCAGCAGCCAAGATCGGGTTACCCAGAACAATGAGCAGTTCTTC	CASSQDRVTQNNEQFF	TRBV4-1	TRBJ2-1	16	.	.
TGTGCCAGCAGTTTTCGCGACAGGGTAGTAGCGGGAGGCTACAATGAGCAGTTCTTC	CASSFRDRVVAGGYNEQFF	TRBV12-3/TRBV12-4	TRBJ2-1	19	.	TRBD2
TGCAGTGCTGACCCCGGGACAGGCCTGGATGGCTACACCTTC	CSADPGTGLDGYTF	TRBV20-1	TRBJ1-2	14	many	TRBD1
TGCAGCGTTGACGGTGCCTACGAGCAGTACTTC	CSVDGAYEQYF	TRBV29-1	TRBJ2-7	11	once	.